The present T cell receptor (beta chain) was sequenced within a study of early T cells in non-severe SARS-CoV-2 infection. CDR3 length: 14 residues. Germline CDR1 SGHTA, CDR2 FQGTGA. Trimming removed 5 bases from V and 2 bases from J, with 12 bases in between. This clonotype was recorded a few times. MiXCR, applied by TCRdb to the 5' RACE reads, yields one record per CDR3 protein. The repertoire has approximately 58,000 distinct CDR3 sequences, roughly 12% of them found once; the top ten carry approximately 2.5%. The material sequenced was whole blood, taken at baseline. This TCR derives from an adult who was a healthcare worker with PCR-confirmed SARS-CoV-2 infection or an uninfected control (not recorded which). The chain carries TRBV7-3 and TRBJ2-5; D perhaps matches TRBD1 (6 bases). The CDR3 protein is CASSKGGRQETQYF. CDR3 DNA sequence: TGTGCCAGCAGCAAAGGGGGACGACAAGAGACCCAGTACTTC.